Included here is one TCR beta chain sequence, with context. What it recognizes is unknown. Germline lookup yields CDR1 MGHRA and CDR2 YSYEKL. V gave up 4 bases and J gave up 0 bases; unmatched junction bases: 12. The CDR3 totals 19 residues. CD45RO-negative cells were positively selected for CCR7, leaving out terminally differentiated effector memory CD45RA+ cells. The data originate from a study of shared clonotypes between healthy human individuals. Overall study findings and caveats: Naive CD4 clonotypes were shared across a handful of donors at about 5.2%.

Sequencing used immunoSEQ multiplex PCR; TCRdb keeps in-frame clones, though not all of them. Here the sample spans roughly 2.1 million clones, more than 85% being singletons. This rearrangement joins TRBV4-1 to TRBJ2-1, with 10 bases identical to TRBD2. This TCR came from a man between 18 and 35 years old in good health. Some clones in this sample may be carry-over from other donors' samples. The sample was naive CD8+ T cells from PBMCs. In nucleotides, the CDR3 is TGCGCCAGCAGCCTCCCTTGGAGCGGGAGGGGGAGCTCCTACAATGAGCAGTTCTTC. This gives the protein CASSLPWSGRGSSYNEQFF.